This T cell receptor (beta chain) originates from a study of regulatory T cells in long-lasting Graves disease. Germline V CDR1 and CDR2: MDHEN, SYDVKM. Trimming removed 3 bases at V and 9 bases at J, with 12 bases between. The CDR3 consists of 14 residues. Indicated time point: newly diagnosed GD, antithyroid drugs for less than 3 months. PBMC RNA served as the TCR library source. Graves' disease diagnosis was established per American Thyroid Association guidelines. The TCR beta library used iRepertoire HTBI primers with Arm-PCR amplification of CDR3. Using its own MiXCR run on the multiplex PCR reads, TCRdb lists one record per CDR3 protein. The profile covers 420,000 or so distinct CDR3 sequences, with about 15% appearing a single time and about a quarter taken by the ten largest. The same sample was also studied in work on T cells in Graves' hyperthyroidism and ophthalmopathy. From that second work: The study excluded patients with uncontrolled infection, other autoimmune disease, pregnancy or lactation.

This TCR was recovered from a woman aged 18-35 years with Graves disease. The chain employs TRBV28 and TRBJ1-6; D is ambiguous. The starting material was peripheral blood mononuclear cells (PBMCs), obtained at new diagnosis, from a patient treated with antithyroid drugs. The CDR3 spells CASSLSRTFSPLHF. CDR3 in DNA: TGTGCCAGCAGTTTGTCCCGGACTTTTTCACCCCTCCACTTT. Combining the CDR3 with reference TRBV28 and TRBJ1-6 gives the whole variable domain DVKVTQSSRYLVKRTGEKVFLECVQDMDHENMFWYRQDPGLGLRLIYFSYDVKMKEKGDIPEGYSVSREKKERFSLILESASTNQTSMYLCASSLSRTFSPLHFGNGTRLTVT.